This is a list of T cell receptor beta chains from one sample in a study of T-cell memory formation after mild COVID-19. Each CDR3 protein is one row after TCRdb ran MiXCR on the 5' RACE reads. Altogether fewer than 400,000 distinct CDR3 sequences are present, around a sixth being singletons, with the ten largest covering around a fifth. Sequences were obtained from PBMCs or a T cell subset sorted from them (not recorded which). These receptors all stem from a man between 18 and 29 years old who had mild COVID-19 (a few samples of this study predate the infection). Cell type and time point are not known. Both conserved end residues are part of each CDR3. The order of the fields is V gene, D gene, J gene, clone size, CDR3 DNA, CDR3 protein. D genes are given only for firm matches. A clone size is listed for some rows: how often the clone was seen (once, few, many), or a class if it is expanded.

>TRBV9|.|TRBJ1-1|.
TGTGCCAGCAGCGAGGCGTATGCGATGACTGAAGCTTTCTTT
CASSEAYAMTEAFF
>TRBV6-2/TRBV6-3|.|TRBJ2-7|.
TGTGCCAGCAGTTACGACACGGAGGGAAGCTCCTACGAGCAGTACTTC
CASSYDTEGSSYEQYF
>TRBV7-3|.|TRBJ1-1|.
TGTGCCAGCAGCTCTAGACAAGACAGGGAAGCTTTCTTT
CASSSRQDREAFF
>TRBV4-2|.|TRBJ2-3|many
TGTGCCAGCAGTCAAAACGCCGGGAGTAGCACAGATACGCAGTATTTT
CASSQNAGSSTDTQYF
>TRBV6-5|.|TRBJ1-5|few
TGTGCCAGCGGGGCCAGGAACAATCAGCCCCAGCATTTT
CASGARNNQPQHF
>TRBV5-1|.|TRBJ2-6|few
TGCGCCAGCAGCTTGGAAGTTCGTTTCTCTGGGGCCAACGTCCTGACTTTC
CASSLEVRFSGANVLTF
>TRBV28|.|TRBJ1-2|.
TGTGCCATTCTACGGGGGGCCTATGGCTACACCTTC
CAILRGAYGYTF
>TRBV4-2|.|TRBJ2-2|.
TGTGCCAGCAGCTCCGCAGGGCTTGATAACACCGGGGAGCTGTTTTTT
CASSSAGLDNTGELFF
>TRBV6-2/TRBV6-3|.|TRBJ2-4|few
TGTGCCAGCAGTTCTCCAGGGATGGTTACCGCCTATGCCAAAAACATTCAGTACTTC
CASSSPGMVTAYAKNIQYF
>TRBV6-5|TRBD1|TRBJ1-5|few
TGTGCCAGCAGCAAGACAGGGACGGGAAATCAGCCCCAGCATTTT
CASSKTGTGNQPQHF
>TRBV6-5|.|TRBJ1-6|.
TGTGCCAGCAGTTACTCGGTTTATGCGGCCCTCCACTTT
CASSYSVYAALHF
>TRBV29-1|.|TRBJ2-5|.
TGCAGCGTTGAGGGTGACACGTACCAAGAGACCCAGTACTTC
CSVEGDTYQETQYF
>TRBV18|.|TRBJ1-2|once
TGTGCCAGCTCACCACGTCCGGGGCGCTTATGGTTC
CASSPRPGRLWF
>TRBV7-7|.|TRBJ2-5|many
TGTGCCAGCAGCCCCCGGGCTGGGCATGGGACCCAGTACTTC
CASSPRAGHGTQYF
>TRBV12-3/TRBV12-4|TRBD1|TRBJ1-5|many
TGTGCCAGCAGCGCGACAGGGAATCAGCCCCAGCATTTT
CASSATGNQPQHF
>TRBV6-2/TRBV6-3|TRBD1|TRBJ2-7|few
TGTGCCAGCAGACTTGCCCCGACAGGGGACCCCTACGAGCAGTACTTC
CASRLAPTGDPYEQYF
>TRBV7-9|.|TRBJ1-2|.
TGTGCCAGCAGCTTAGAAACGGGGCAGGGCTACACCTTC
CASSLETGQGYTF
>TRBV20-1|.|TRBJ1-2|few
TGCAGTGCTAGAGATAACTATGGCTACACCTTC
CSARDNYGYTF
>TRBV6-1|.|TRBJ1-2|few
TGTGCCAGCAGTGAAGGGGGCACGGGGCTTAGAGGCTACACCTTC
CASSEGGTGLRGYTF
>TRBV7-2|TRBD1|TRBJ1-4|few
TGTGCCAGCAGCGTGGGACAGAGGAATGAAAAACTGTTTTTT
CASSVGQRNEKLFF
>TRBV10-3|.|TRBJ2-2|.
TGTGCCATCAGTGTTGAACACGCCGGGGAGCTGTTTTTT
CAISVEHAGELFF
>TRBV6-5|TRBD1|TRBJ2-1|few
TGTGCCAGCAGTTACCGCCCAACCGGGACAGGGGGCGGTGGGCAGTTCTTC
CASSYRPTGTGGGGQFF
>TRBV29-1|TRBD1|TRBJ2-1|.
TGCAGCGTTGGGACAGGGCTAAATGAGCAGTTCTTC
CSVGTGLNEQFF
>TRBV20-1|TRBD1|TRBJ1-4|many
TGCAGTGCTAGAGATCCCAAGCAGGGGGCTGAAAAACTGTTTTTT
CSARDPKQGAEKLFF
>TRBV3-1|.|TRBJ2-3|.
TGTGCCAGCAGCCAAGTAGCGGTGGGGGGGCCGGATACGCAGTATTTT
CASSQVAVGGPDTQYF
>TRBV25-1|.|TRBJ2-5|few
TGTGCCAGCAGTGCTAAGCAGACCCAGTACTTC
CASSAKQTQYF
>TRBV7-2|.|TRBJ1-3|.
TGTGCCAGCAGCTTAGCGCCACTGACTGGAAACACCATATATTTT
CASSLAPLTGNTIYF
>TRBV3-1|.|TRBJ1-1|few
TGTGCCAGCAGCCTACTTCTGACGGGGAACACTGAAGCTTTCTTT
CASSLLLTGNTEAFF
>TRBV2|TRBD2|TRBJ2-1|.
TGTGCCAGCAGCCCAACTAGCGGGGGAGTCAGCTCCTACAATGAGCAGTTCTTC
CASSPTSGGVSSYNEQFF
>TRBV6-6|.|TRBJ1-1|.
TGTGCCAGCAGTTACCCGTCGGGGGGCACTGAAGCTTTCTTT
CASSYPSGGTEAFF
>TRBV7-6|.|TRBJ2-2|few
TGTGCCAGCAGCTTAGAGTGGTCCCAAACCGGGGAGCTGTTTTTT
CASSLEWSQTGELFF
>TRBV4-1|TRBD2|TRBJ2-3|.
TGCGCCAGCAGCCAAGATCCTAGCGGGGGATCTAGCACAGATACGCAGTATTTT
CASSQDPSGGSSTDTQYF
>TRBV4-3|.|TRBJ2-2|.
TGCGCCAGCAGCCAAGCCCGGCCGAGAACCGGGGAGCTGTTTTTT
CASSQARPRTGELFF
>TRBV5-1|TRBD1|TRBJ2-5|once
TGCGCCAGCAGCAGCGGGACAGGGGCGGCGGAGACCCAGTACTTC
CASSSGTGAAETQYF
>TRBV5-1|TRBD1|TRBJ2-7|few
TGCGCCAGCAGCCTCGGGACAGGCCGATCTTACGAGCAGTACTTC
CASSLGTGRSYEQYF
>TRBV19|.|TRBJ1-4|few
TGTGCCAGTAGATGGGCAGGGGTCGAAAAACTGTTTTTT
CASRWAGVEKLFF
>TRBV12-3/TRBV12-4|TRBD2|TRBJ2-5|.
TGTGCCAGCAGTCCCCGACTAGCGGAAGAGACCCAGTACTTC
CASSPRLAEETQYF
>TRBV9|.|TRBJ2-5|few
TGTGCCAGCAGCGTAGTTAGCAACCAAGAGACCCAGTACTTC
CASSVVSNQETQYF
>TRBV4-1|.|TRBJ1-2|.
TGCGCCAGCAGCCACGGCCACGTTGACAGCATCTATGGCTACACCTTC
CASSHGHVDSIYGYTF
>TRBV10-1|.|TRBJ1-2|.
TGCGCCAGCAGTAACTCCGGGACCTATGGCTACACCTTC
CASSNSGTYGYTF
>TRBV6-5|.|TRBJ1-1|few
TGTGCCAGCAGTTCGACAGGAGAACGCACTGAAGCTTTCTTT
CASSSTGERTEAFF
>TRBV5-1|.|TRBJ2-1|.
TGCGCCAGCAGGTTTCTGATTAGCTCCTACAATGAGCAGTTCTTC
CASRFLISSYNEQFF
>TRBV7-2|TRBD2|TRBJ2-3|few
TGTGCCAGCAGCGGAGCGGGGCGGAGCACAGATACGCAGTATTTT
CASSGAGRSTDTQYF
>TRBV7-2|.|TRBJ2-2|few
TGTGCCAGCAGCCCCCGGCCAGGGGAAGGCGGGGAGCTGTTTTTT
CASSPRPGEGGELFF
>TRBV29-1|TRBD2|TRBJ2-7|few
TGCAGCGTTGGAAGCGGGGGGGACGAGCAGTACTTC
CSVGSGGDEQYF
>TRBV4-3|.|TRBJ2-1|many
TGCGCCAGCAGCCAAGAAATCTTAAGGTACTACAATGAGCAGTTCTTC
CASSQEILRYYNEQFF
>TRBV28|TRBD2|TRBJ2-1|few
TGTGCCAGCAGAACTGCTAGCGGGGGGGCTGGAAATGAGCAGTTCTTC
CASRTASGGAGNEQFF
>TRBV20-1|TRBD2|TRBJ2-1|.
TGCAGTGCTAGAGACCCGGGGGGAAAATACAATGAGCAGTTCTTC
CSARDPGGKYNEQFF
>TRBV20-1|.|TRBJ1-5|.
TGCAGTGCTTCGGGGGCGTTAAATCAGCCCCAGCATTTT
CSASGALNQPQHF
>TRBV6-4|.|TRBJ1-2|.
TGTGCCAGCAGTGAAAAGGGGGAAACTAACTATGGCTACACCTTC
CASSEKGETNYGYTF